Only one count was recorded for the clone carrying this T cell receptor beta chain. This sample is drawn from a study of chemoradiotherapy in HPV16-positive cancers. CDR3 length equals 15 residues. The germline V gene has CDR1 MDHEN and CDR2 SYDVKM. Trimming cost V 11 bases and J 1 base, with 20 bases left between them. The table came from immunoSEQ multiplex PCR; TCRdb's copy has only in-frame clones and leaves some out. The table records about 10,000 clones, approximately 80% of them present only once. J is TRBJ1-2 and V is TRBV28; D perhaps matches TRBD1 (5 bases). Source: tumor tissue, taken from a patient who underwent chemoradiotherapy. The TCR comes from a human donor with HPV-associated anogenital cancer. The CDR3 is CALSPPGGSNYGYTF. The CDR3 DNA reads as TGTGCCTTATCCCCCCCGGGGGGGAGTAACTATGGCTACACCTTC.